This is a list of T cell receptor beta chains from one sample in a study of cytomegalovirus exposure and HLA in healthy donors. TCRdb's copy holds only in-frame clones and misses some; the assay was immunoSEQ multiplex PCR. The repertoire holds approximately 160,000 clones, with just over 75% as singletons. Input material: PBMCs. Source of these receptors: a man aged 40-49 years in good health and CMV-seronegative. CDR3s include the opening cysteine and the closing phenylalanine or tryptophan. The D gene is left open where the match is weak. Rows give clone size only sometimes, using once, few, many, or a class for an expanded clone.

d_call j_call clone_size v_call cdr3_aa cdr3_nt
TRBD2 TRBJ2-1 - TRBV29-1 CSGGSSYNEQFF TGCAGCGGCGGGAGCTCCTACAATGAGCAGTTCTTC
- TRBJ1-2 few TRBV6-4 CASSDSNQGLSRGYTF TGTGCCAGCAGTGACTCGAATCAGGGGCTATCGAGAGGCTACACCTTC
TRBD2 TRBJ2-2 - TRBV28 CASRHTPGTRSGELFF TGTGCCAGCAGGCATACCCCCGGGACTAGGTCCGGGGAGCTGTTTTTT
- TRBJ2-2 few TRBV5-1 CASSLKPEVNTGELFF TGCGCCAGCAGCTTGAAGCCGGAGGTGAACACCGGGGAGCTGTTTTTT
TRBD1 TRBJ2-5 - TRBV5-1 CASSTGQGGETQYF TGCGCCAGCAGCACGGGACAGGGGGGAGAGACCCAGTACTTC
TRBD2 TRBJ2-7 - TRBV19 CASATSGGAYEQYF TGTGCCAGTGCTACTAGCGGAGGGGCCTACGAGCAGTACTTC
- TRBJ1-2 few TRBV19 CASWGVYGYTF TGTGCCAGCTGGGGAGTCTATGGCTACACCTTC
TRBD2 TRBJ2-1 - TRBV11-3 CASSLVGGRANNEQFF TGTGCCAGCAGCTTAGTTGGCGGGAGGGCCAACAATGAGCAGTTCTTC
- TRBJ1-6 - TRBV7-9 CASSYDTGFSSPLHF TGTGCCAGCAGCTACGACACGGGGTTCTCTTCACCCCTCCACTTT
- TRBJ2-2 - TRBV7-3 CASSPSPVNTGELFF TGTGCCAGCAGCCCAAGTCCAGTCAACACCGGGGAGCTGTTTTTT
TRBD1 TRBJ1-5 - TRBV11-2 CASSPGTVSNQPQHF TGTGCCAGCAGCCCGGGGACAGTTAGCAATCAGCCCCAGCATTTT
- TRBJ2-1 - TRBV28 CASSLNREDEQFF TGTGCCAGCAGTTTGAATAGGGAGGATGAGCAGTTCTTC
- TRBJ2-1 few TRBV10-3 CAISAVERRYNEQFF TGTGCCATCAGTGCGGTCGAGCGGAGATACAATGAGCAGTTCTTC
TRBD1 TRBJ1-1 - TRBV7-9 CASRFTGGPTEAFF TGTGCCAGCAGATTTACAGGGGGCCCCACTGAAGCTTTCTTT
TRBD1 TRBJ1-2 - TRBV7-2 CASSRRTGPDYGYTF TGTGCCAGCAGCCGACGGACAGGGCCCGACTATGGCTACACCTTC
TRBD1 TRBJ2-1 - TRBV7-9 CASSRLNSGTERSYNEQFF TGTGCCAGCAGTCGTCTAAATTCCGGGACAGAACGCTCCTACAATGAGCAGTTCTTC
TRBD2 TRBJ2-2 - TRBV25-1 CASSEGLARPPNTGELFF TGTGCCAGCAGTGAAGGACTAGCGCGACCACCCAACACCGGGGAGCTGTTTTTT
- TRBJ2-7 - TRBV7-9 CSSSFEGPYEQYF TGTTCCAGCAGCTTCGAGGGTCCCTACGAGCAGTACTTC
- TRBJ1-1 - TRBV21-1 CASSRGPGDTEAFF TGTGCCAGCAGCAGGGGCCCGGGGGACACTGAAGCTTTCTTT
TRBD2 TRBJ2-1 - TRBV9 CASSPTSGTYNEQFF TGTGCCAGCAGCCCAACTAGCGGGACCTACAATGAGCAGTTCTTC
- TRBJ1-4 - TRBV6-1 CASSEGTAGEKLFF TGTGCCAGCAGTGAAGGGACCGCGGGGGAAAAACTGTTTTTT
- TRBJ2-5 - TRBV5-1 CASSPGWEETQYF TGCGCCAGCAGCCCCGGGTGGGAAGAGACCCAGTACTTC
- TRBJ1-1 - TRBV4-2 CASSLSTTGDGNTEAFF TGTGCCAGCAGCCTCTCCACCACGGGGGATGGGAACACTGAAGCTTTCTTT
TRBD2 TRBJ2-2 - TRBV4-1 CASSPRLAGTGELFF TGCGCCAGCAGCCCCCGACTAGCCGGCACCGGGGAGCTGTTTTTT
TRBD1 TRBJ2-5 - TRBV5-6 CASSYRDRGSETQYF TGTGCCAGCAGCTACCGGGACAGGGGATCAGAGACCCAGTACTTC
- TRBJ2-5 - TRBV5-1 CASSLEAGDGETQYF TGCGCCAGCAGCTTGGAGGCAGGCGATGGGGAGACCCAGTACTTC
TRBD1 TRBJ2-6 few TRBV5-1 CASGKGQGASGANVLTF TGCGCCAGCGGGAAGGGGCAGGGGGCTTCTGGGGCCAACGTCCTGACTTTC